Below, one TCR beta chain is given with its context. The antigen this receptor binds is unknown. No much larger clonotype is one base removed from it; base qualities were not supplied. Per the publication, the time point label means: 4-8 weeks after completion of therapy. Solid-organ transplant recipients with drug-resistant/recurrent cytomegalovirus were included as patients. Nine to ten trial participants were selected for repertoire analysis based on availability of post-therapy peripheral blood mononuclear cells. Viable CD3+CD8+CD4- lymphocytes were sorted from PBMCs on a BD FACSAria III. The Qiagen DNeasy Kit was used to extract genomic DNA from the sorted cells. This sample stems from a study of T cell therapy after organ transplantation (dated by TCRdb to the late 2010s). Concerning the study at large: Therapy products were autologous CMV-specific T cells expanded in vitro for approximately 15 days with a peptide pool of 30 HLA class I and II CMV epitopes. Each patient got up to 6 T cell doses, given every 2 weeks, and was then monitored for around 27 weeks after finishing therapy. Across 2 to 6 intravenous infusions, patients got a median of 1.92 x 10^8 CMV-specific T cells. Of the roughly eleven patients, only seven or eight had long-term post-therapy samples available. The study was a follow-up TRBV repertoire analysis of an open-label phase I trial of autologous CMV-specific adoptive T cell therapy in solid-organ transplant recipients. Short-term post-therapy blood samples were obtained 4 to 8 weeks after therapy was completed. Of the roughly ten patients, eight were classified as clinical responders and two as nonresponders. Overall study outcomes, separate from this receptor: Nonresponders showed marked pretherapy clonal expansions with minimal repertoire change after therapy. Fold change in CD8 clonality after therapy was inversely correlated with pretherapy clonality, suggesting that less biased repertoires were more receptive to remodeling. Reconstitution after therapy appeared to include not only transferred clonotypes but also endogenous clonotypes that had not been detected in the therapy products. Because the cohort was small, confounders such as concurrent antirejection and antiviral medications could not be assessed. Few detected expansions in nonresponders may reflect reduced sample coverage from poor CD8+ T cell yield.

Using the immunoSEQ two-step, bias-controlled multiplex PCR assay, TRB CDR3 regions were amplified from genomic DNA. Sequencing of CDR3 libraries was carried out on an Illumina NextSeq 500. The source study handled its data this way. The immunoSEQ Analyzer platform handled the initial alignment and bioinformatics, which included bias normalization against synthetic CDR3 analogs. V, D and J genes were annotated according to IMGT database definitions. Further TRBV analyses used VDJtools version 1.1.10 and the R package tcR version 2.2.1.11 with default settings. GLIPH analysis was done using default settings in version 1.0. Significant clonotype frequency changes were tested by 2-sided binomial test with Benjamini-Hochberg correction (alpha = 0.01) in CDR3 sequences with at least 5 reads. TCRdb carries this immuneACCESS record with in-frame sequences only. Its versions omit some clonotypes, under half of them owing to an unresolved V gene in the studies checked, with the rest unexplained. Clone size and V and J calls were adopted from that table, with D and trimming inferred from the DNA. In this sample the table shows approximately 3,600 clones, roughly 69% of which occur a single time. About 38% of the sample goes to the ten largest clones.

As encoded in the germline V gene, CDR1 is SGHDT while CDR2 is YYEEEE. V ends up 4 bases short and J 4 bases short, with an unmatched junction base count of 13. From its cysteine to its phenylalanine, the CDR3 spans 16 amino acids. Of the read, only the CDR3 DNA is kept; its 48 bases are in frame from base 1. The clonotype originates from a human patient who had received a solid organ transplant and had CMV disease. Because of the transplant, the T cells may be the graft donor's rather than the patient's own. In this chain, TRBV5-6 is recombined with TRBJ2-5; 7 bases in between match TRBD2. Sequencing used CD8+ T cells from blood, obtained after autologous CMV-specific T cell therapy. The DNA is TGTGCCAGCAGCCACCAGCGGGATCGCCGGGGAGAGACCCAGTACTTC. Its coded protein is CASSHQRDRRGETQYF.